This T cell receptor (beta chain) appears in the sequencing data of a study of T cells after yellow fever vaccination. TCRdb fed the 5' RACE reads into MiXCR, producing one record per CDR3 protein. The profile shows about 260,000 distinct CDR3 sequences, 13% of them singletons. This clonotype was sampled from a man under 40 who received the YFV17D yellow fever vaccine. The sample here was CD4+ T cells sorted from PBMCs, taken 45 days after the yellow fever booster vaccination.

The chain's CDR3 is CSANRGWDTGELFF. The DNA for the CDR3 is TGCAGTGCGAATCGGGGGTGGGACACCGGGGAGCTGTTTTTT. V gene TRBV20-1 combines with J gene TRBJ2-2; tentative D call: TRBD2 (6 bases). The CDR3 runs 14 residues. Germline CDR1 reads DFQATT; CDR2 reads SNEGSKA (reference sequence). Trimming cost V 6 bases and J 3 bases, with 14 bases left between them.